The 32 T cell receptor beta chains below all came from one sample that was sequenced in a study of naive and memory T cell subsets. Both TRBC1 and TRBC2 were covered by a beta constant-region primer of two equimolar oligonucleotides. Ligated cDNA was amplified by four rounds of PCR with nested alpha and beta constant-region primers and SP2. One entry per CDR3 protein, called by TCRdb with MiXCR from the UMI-ligation and nested PCR reads. This table has 15,000 to 20,000 distinct CDR3 sequences, approximately 9.4% appearing once. Material for sequencing was central memory CD8+ T cells from blood. These receptors were taken from a human donor in good health.

There are a few counts of this clonotype. The chain employs TRBV3-1 and TRBJ2-7; D unclear. The CDR3 extends over 12 amino acids. The germline gives CDR1 LGHDT, CDR2 YNNKEL (reference sequence). The V and J ends lost 0 bases and 5 bases respectively, with 5 bases between them. This chain's CDR3 is CASSQDSHEQYF. In nucleotides, the CDR3 is TGTGCCAGCAGCCAAGATTCCCACGAGCAGTACTTC.

This clonotype was counted ten times or more. The V call is TRBV2, the J call TRBJ2-5; D unresolved. V shed 0 bases and J shed 5 bases, with 4 bases lying between them. Germline CDR1 and CDR2: SNHLY and FYNNEI. The CDR3 runs 12 residues. In nucleotides, the CDR3 is TGTGCCAGCAGTGAAGCTTGGGAGACCCAGTACTTC. This sequence encodes CASSEAWETQYF.

The sample holds many counts of this clonotype. V usage is TRBV7-8 and J usage is TRBJ2-7; no definite D call. V was clipped by 1 base and J by 0 bases, with 10 bases between them. Germline V gene data show CDR1 as SGHVS and CDR2 as FQNEAQ. CDR3 length: 15 residues. The CDR3 DNA reads as TGTGCCAGCAGCTTAGAACAGTTAAACTCCTACGAGCAGTACTTC. Its translation is CASSLEQLNSYEQYF.

The chain combines TRBV5-4 with TRBJ1-4; D is unresolved. The CDR3 covers 13 residues. V lost 0 bases and J lost 5, with 5 bases in between. The germline V gene has CDR1 SGHNT and CDR2 YYREEE (reference sequence). The CDR3 region is CASSLDLNEKLFF. The CDR3 DNA reads as TGTGCCAGCAGCTTGGATCTGAATGAAAAACTGTTTTTT.

In this sample, this clonotype turned up a few times. V and J are TRBV20-1 and TRBJ2-7, with D hard to call. Trimming left V 6 bases short and J 0 bases short, with 15 bases between. Looked up from germline, CDR1 is DFQATT and CDR2 is SNEGSKA (reference sequence). The CDR3 totals 14 residues. The CDR3: CSAPKPESSYEQYF. The CDR3 DNA is TGCAGTGCGCCGAAGCCAGAGAGCTCCTACGAGCAGTACTTC.

This clonotype was seen a few times. V usage is TRBV9 and J usage is TRBJ2-1; D is undetermined. The CDR3 spans 15 residues. CDR1 and CDR2 from the germline V gene are SGDLS and YYNGEE. Trimming took off 4 bases at V and 0 bases at J, with 11 bases between the two ends. The CDR3 reads CASSLDGSSYNEQFF. The CDR3 nucleotides are TGTGCCAGCAGCCTCGACGGCAGCTCCTACAATGAGCAGTTCTTC.

This clonotype has ten or more counts. V gene TRBV4-3 combines with J gene TRBJ2-1; 9 bases align to TRBD2. J was trimmed by 7 bases and V by 0 bases; bases with no gene match: 7. CDR3 length equals 16 residues. Germline values: CDR1 LGHNA, CDR2 YSLEER. The CDR3 sequence is CASSQDRSGSLNEQFF. CDR3 nucleotide sequence: TGCGCCAGCAGCCAAGATCGTAGCGGGAGTTTAAATGAGCAGTTCTTC.

This clonotype showed up just a few times. V usage is TRBV10-3 and J usage is TRBJ1-5, with unresolved D. Trimming removed 7 bases from V and 0 bases from J, with 7 bases in between. The CDR3 is made up of 13 amino acids. The germline V gene encodes CDR1 ENHRY and CDR2 SYGVKD. CDR3 residues: CAITGHSNQPQHF. The CDR3 DNA is TGTGCCATCACCGGCCATAGCAATCAGCCCCAGCATTTT.

This clonotype was recorded many times. V and J are TRBV6-4 and TRBJ2-2, with 9 bases identical to TRBD1. The germline V gene encodes CDR1 MRHNA and CDR2 SNTAGT. J gave up 6 bases and V 6 bases, and 5 bases lay outside the gene matches. CDR3 size: 14 residues. The CDR3 sequence is CASSRDRDAGELFF. The CDR3 region has the DNA TGTGCCAGCAGCCGGGACAGGGACGCCGGGGAGCTGTTTTTT.

The rearrangement joins TRBV13 to TRBJ2-7; no clear D gene. V lost 5 bases and J 0 bases, leaving 11 bases between the germline ends. The CDR3 is made up of 14 amino acids. The germline V gene encodes CDR1 PRHDT and CDR2 FYEKMQ (reference sequence). CDR3 loop: CASSPQPLSYEQYF. DNA of the CDR3: TGTGCCAGCAGCCCCCAGCCCCTCTCCTACGAGCAGTACTTC.

This clonotype was found many times. The chain employs TRBV20-1 and TRBJ2-5; 8 bases agree with TRBD2. With 5 bases clipped from V and 1 base from J, the junction kept 12 bases outside the gene matches. The CDR3 runs to 16 residues. Germline V gene data show CDR1 as DFQATT and CDR2 as SNEGSKA (reference sequence). CDR3 nucleotide sequence: TGCAGTGCTGGGATATATAGCGGGGATATCCAAGAGACCCAGTACTTC. It translates to CSAGIYSGDIQETQYF.

This clonotype has a handful of counts. The chain has TRBV3-1 and TRBJ2-1; TRBD2 aligns across 9 bases. The CDR3 totals 16 residues. Looked up from germline, CDR1 is LGHDT and CDR2 is YNNKEL (reference sequence). J lost 8 bases, V lost 4 bases, and 12 bases had no gene match. CDR3 DNA sequence: TGTGCCAGCAGCCCGTTAGCGGGAGTGATTGTCGATGAGCAGTTCTTC. It specifies CASSPLAGVIVDEQFF.

This clonotype was seen a few times. The CDR3 is CASRTSQDNEQFF. CDR3 sequence (DNA): TGTGCCAGCAGGACTAGCCAAGACAATGAGCAGTTCTTC. This chain uses TRBV3-1 with TRBJ2-1; TRBD2 aligns across 7 bases. The CDR3 is 13 amino acids. Germline V gene sequence: CDR1 LGHDT, CDR2 YNNKEL (reference sequence). The ends lost 6 bases at V and 5 bases at J; junction bases unmatched: 4.

V usage is TRBV20-1 and J usage is TRBJ2-3; 10 bases line up with TRBD2. V lost 3 bases and J lost 5; bases outside the gene matches: 14. Germline V gene sequence: CDR1 DFQATT, CDR2 SNEGSKA (reference sequence). The CDR3 has 17 residues. The CDR3 loop is CSASLAGERRLEDTQYF. CDR3 DNA sequence: TGCAGTGCTAGCCTAGCGGGGGAACGTCGTCTCGAAGATACGCAGTATTTT.

This clonotype was recorded a few times. The rearrangement links TRBV7-9 to TRBJ1-1; D possibly corresponds to TRBD1 (5 bases). Germline loops: CDR1 SEHNR, CDR2 FQNEAQ (reference sequence). Trimming removed 3 bases at V and 5 bases at J, with 19 bases between. This CDR3 comprises 16 residues. CDR3 bases: TGTGCCAGCAGCTTCTCGAACTTCGACGGGGGGACTGAAGCTTTCTTT. Translating it yields CASSFSNFDGGTEAFF.

This clonotype was recorded many times. V gene TRBV2 combines with J gene TRBJ1-2; maybe TRBD1 (5 bases). With 4 bases removed from V and 3 bases from J, the gap between germline ends came to 12 bases. The CDR3 loop spans 14 amino acids. Germline loops: CDR1 SNHLY, CDR2 FYNNEI. The CDR3 protein is CASSGGTEDYGYTF. In DNA form, the CDR3 reads TGTGCCAGCAGTGGGGGGACGGAGGACTATGGCTACACCTTC.

This clonotype was detected ten times or more. V gene TRBV4-1 combines with J gene TRBJ2-7; TRBD2 agrees at 10 bases. The germline gives CDR1 MGHRA, CDR2 YSYEKL. J was trimmed by 4 bases and V by 4 bases; bases with no gene match: 7. This CDR3 contains 15 residues. The CDR3 sequence is CASSPVAGGSYEQYF. The DNA of the CDR3 is TGCGCCAGCAGCCCGGTAGCGGGAGGTTCGTACGAGCAGTACTTC.

This clonotype was picked up many times. The gene calls are TRBV15 and TRBJ2-6; tentatively, D is TRBD1 (5 bases). The V and J ends lost 2 bases and 0 bases respectively, with 8 bases between them. The germline V gene encodes CDR1 LNHNV and CDR2 YYDKDF (reference sequence). The CDR3 spans 16 residues. The CDR3 nucleotides read TGTGCCACCAGCAGACAGGGAACCTCTGGGGCCAACGTCCTGACTTTC. As protein: CATSRQGTSGANVLTF.

This clonotype turned up a few times. The chain combines TRBV6-2 or TRBV6-3 with TRBJ2-7; 7 bases line up with TRBD2. Losses at the gene ends were 0 bases for V and 5 bases for J; bases not matched to a gene: 1. CDR1 is MNHEY, CDR2 SVGEGT, per germline. The CDR3 totals 13 residues. In nucleotides, the CDR3 is TGTGCCAGCAGTTACTCGCGGGGGAACGAGCAGTACTTC. Its translation is CASSYSRGNEQYF.

This clonotype was detected only a few times. This rearrangement joins TRBV7-9 to TRBJ1-1, with D possibly TRBD1 on 5 matching bases. The CDR3 contains 15 residues. Germline values: CDR1 SEHNR, CDR2 FQNEAQ (reference sequence). The V end was cut by 1 base, the J end by 5 bases, with 14 bases between. The CDR3 DNA is TGTGCCAGCAGCTTAGTTCAGGGTAAGGAGACTGAAGCTTTCTTT. It specifies CASSLVQGKETEAFF.

This clonotype has only a few counts. The chain carries TRBV3-1 and TRBJ2-7; D may be TRBD2 (5 bases). The germline V gene has CDR1 LGHDT and CDR2 YNNKEL (reference sequence). The CDR3 covers 12 residues. V lost 6 bases, J lost 5 bases, and 11 bases lay in between. CDR3 coding DNA: TGTGCCAGCAGATCGGAGGTCCACGAGCAGTACTTC. This gives the protein CASRSEVHEQYF.

This chain connects TRBV12-3 or TRBV12-4 to TRBJ1-2; D is ambiguous. V was trimmed by 5 bases and J by 4 bases, leaving 17 bases between them. This CDR3 contains 15 residues. This chain's CDR3 is CASSTHGEGGYGYTF. The CDR3 DNA reads as TGTGCCAGCAGTACCCACGGGGAAGGCGGCTATGGCTACACCTTC.

As to this clonotype: A much bigger clone sits one base away, suggesting this may be a read error. As the CDR3 is not closed by the conserved phenylalanine or tryptophan, this likely results from a read error. V is TRBV29-1 and J is TRBJ2-3; D gene unclear. The CDR3 is 13 amino acids. V was pared by 4 bases and J by 2 bases, with 10 bases between. The V gene's germline CDR1 is SQVTM and CDR2 ANQGSEA. The CDR3 nucleotides read TGCAGCGTTGGTTTGGAATACACAGATACGCAGTATTCT. Protein product: CSVGLEYTDTQYS.

This clonotype turned up a few times. The V and J genes are TRBV20-1 and TRBJ2-1, with D perhaps matching TRBD2 (6 bases). V lost 0 bases and J 8 bases, leaving 14 bases between the germline ends. The CDR3 consists of 14 residues. Germline-derived CDR1 and CDR2 are DFQATT and SNEGSKA (reference sequence). The CDR3 DNA reads as TGCAGTGCTAGAGATCCCGGGAGTTATTATGAGCAGTTCTTC. This translates into CSARDPGSYYEQFF.

This chain joins TRBV19 and TRBJ2-7; 7 nucleotides agree with TRBD1. The CDR3 has 14 residues. V shed 4 bases and J 4 bases; nucleotides not matched to a gene: 7. The germline CDR1 and CDR2 sequences are LNHDA and SQIVND (reference sequence). DNA for the CDR3: TGTGCCAGTAGTACCTCGGACAGGCTGTACGAGCAGTACTTC. This translates into CASSTSDRLYEQYF.

This clonotype has just a few counts. V gene TRBV7-9 combines with J gene TRBJ2-3; either TRBD1 or TRBD2 may fit D (5 bases each). There are 15 residues in the CDR3. The V gene's germline CDR1 is SEHNR and CDR2 FQNEAQ (reference sequence). Trimming cost V 5 bases and J 1 base, with 13 bases left between them. The CDR3 bases are TGTGCCAGCAGCCATTGGGACCAGCGCACAGATACGCAGTATTTT. Its protein is CASSHWDQRTDTQYF.

This clonotype was recorded at least ten times. The rearrangement joins TRBV7-9 to TRBJ1-2, with D maybe TRBD1 (5 bases). CDR1 is SEHNR and CDR2 is FQNEAQ in the germline V gene (reference sequence). Trimming took off 6 bases at V and 8 bases at J, with 16 bases between the two ends. CDR3 length equals 13 residues. This CDR3 is CASRDPGTRGYTF. The CDR3 DNA reads as TGTGCCAGCAGGGACCCCGGGACGCGCGGCTACACCTTC.

The genes are TRBV7-9 and TRBJ2-3, with 7 positions matching TRBD2. The V segment lost 4 bases and the J segment 5 bases; nucleotides outside the gene matches: 15. CDR3 length equals 17 residues. Germline V CDR1 and CDR2: SEHNR, FQNEAQ (reference sequence). The CDR3 region is CASSWPTSVPSGDTQYF. The CDR3, as DNA: TGTGCCAGCAGCTGGCCAACTAGCGTTCCCAGCGGAGATACGCAGTATTTT.

This clonotype is medium-sized in the sample. The rearrangement uses TRBV6-4 and TRBJ2-1; 9 nucleotides line up with TRBD2. The CDR3 is 15 residues long. Germline CDR1 reads MRHNA; CDR2 reads SNTAGT. Unmatched junction bases numbered 6, after V lost 4 bases and J lost 5 bases. DNA for the CDR3: TGTGCCAGCAGTGCGGCTAGCGGGACCCACAATGAGCAGTTCTTC. Translated: CASSAASGTHNEQFF.

Ten or more counts support this clonotype. The chain recombines TRBV4-3 with TRBJ2-2; 10 nucleotides agree with TRBD1. The ends lost 3 bases at V and 6 bases at J; junction bases unmatched: 13. CDR1 LGHNA and CDR2 YSLEER come from the germline V gene. This CDR3 spans 18 amino acids. The CDR3 coding sequence is TGCGCCAGCAGCCAGGCAGCCCCCGGGACAGGGGCAGCCGGGGAGCTGTTTTTT. This gives the protein CASSQAAPGTGAAGELFF.

This clonotype occurred many times. V usage is TRBV5-1 and J usage is TRBJ2-1, with TRBD2 matching over 8 bases. This CDR3 spans 14 amino acids. Looked up from germline, CDR1 is SGHRS and CDR2 is YFSETQ. The V segment lost 6 bases and the J segment 9 bases; nucleotides outside the gene matches: 11. The CDR3 coding sequence is TGCGCCAGCAAACGGGAGGGGCCCTCGGGTGAGCAGTTCTTC. Translated, it gives CASKREGPSGEQFF.

The rearrangement uses TRBV25-1 and TRBJ2-1; TRBD2 matches at 10 bases. Germline V gene lookup returns CDR1 MGHDK and CDR2 SYGVNS. Trimming took 1 base from V and 4 from J; bases not matched to a gene: 10. The CDR3 sequence is 18 residues long. The CDR3 sequence: CASSESSASGGPYNEQFF. DNA for the CDR3: TGTGCCAGCAGTGAATCTTCGGCTAGCGGGGGTCCTTACAATGAGCAGTTCTTC.